This TCR beta chain derives from a study of blood T cell repertoires in COVID-19. With 7 bases clipped from V and 7 bases from J, the junction kept 9 bases outside the gene matches. The CDR3 contains 14 residues. Germline CDR1 KGHSH, CDR2 LQKENI. This table comes from immunoSEQ multiplex PCR, and its TCRdb copy is limited to in-frame clones, with some not included. The profile shows 290,000 or so clones, more than 75% of them singletons. This study enrolled people aged about 18 to 100 from about two dozen US geographic areas. Recovered status in Cohort 3 required two negative PCRs, clearance, or symptom resolution.

The receptor's source is a young woman who had recovered from COVID-19. The sequencing sample was made of PBMCs or T cells enriched from blood (not recorded which). V and J are TRBV18 and TRBJ2-3; TRBD2 agrees at 9 bases. In nucleotides, the CDR3 is TGTGCCAGCTTCACCGCGGGGGGGCAGAATACGCAGTATTTT. Translation gives CASFTAGGQNTQYF.